The entry below describes one T cell receptor beta chain. Its antigen is unidentified. These data originate in a study of cytomegalovirus exposure and HLA in healthy donors. Study at large: One earlier analysis, a look at roughly 170 million T cells, found more than 100 million unique TCR beta sequences. The study's early data release held about 85 million unique TCRs from HLA-typed donors. Findings and caveats of the study: Roughly uniform sequencing depth across donors was assumed, possibly incorrectly.

The CDR3 totals 14 residues. The PCR was carried out with 60 Vbeta primers and 13 Jbeta primers. Repertoires were generated with immunoSEQ multiplex PCR, while TCRdb's copy carries only in-frame clones and drops some. The sample includes 120,000 or so clones, around 80% of them seen just once. The chain couples TRBV12-1 to TRBJ1-5; the D call TRBD1 from the table was never checked on the DNA. TRBV12-1 is classified as a pseudogene. The receptor comes from a man younger than 45 in good health and CMV-seropositive. The sequencing sample was made of PBMCs. CDR3 in DNA: TGTGCCAGCAGACAGGTTTATAGCAATCAGCCCCAGCATTTT. Encoded protein: CASRQVYSNQPQHF.